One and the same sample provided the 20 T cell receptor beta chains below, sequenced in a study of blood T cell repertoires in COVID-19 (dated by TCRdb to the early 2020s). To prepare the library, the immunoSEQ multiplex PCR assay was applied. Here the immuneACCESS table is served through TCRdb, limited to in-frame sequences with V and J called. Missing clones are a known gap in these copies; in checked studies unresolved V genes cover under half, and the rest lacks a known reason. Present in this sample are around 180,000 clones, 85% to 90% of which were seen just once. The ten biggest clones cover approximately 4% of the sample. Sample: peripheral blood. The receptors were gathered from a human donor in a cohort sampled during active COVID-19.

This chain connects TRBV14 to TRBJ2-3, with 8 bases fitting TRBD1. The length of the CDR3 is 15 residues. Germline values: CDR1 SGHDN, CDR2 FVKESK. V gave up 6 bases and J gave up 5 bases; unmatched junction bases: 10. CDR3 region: CASSGQGMKQDTQYF. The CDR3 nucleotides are TGTGCCAGCAGTGGACAGGGTATGAAACAAGATACGCAGTATTTT.

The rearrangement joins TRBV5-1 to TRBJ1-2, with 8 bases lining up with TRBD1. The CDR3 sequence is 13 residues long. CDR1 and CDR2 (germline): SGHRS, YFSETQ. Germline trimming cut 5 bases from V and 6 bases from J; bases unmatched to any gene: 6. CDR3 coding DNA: TGCGCCAGCAGACCGGGACAGGAGGATGGCTACACCTTC. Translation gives CASRPGQEDGYTF.

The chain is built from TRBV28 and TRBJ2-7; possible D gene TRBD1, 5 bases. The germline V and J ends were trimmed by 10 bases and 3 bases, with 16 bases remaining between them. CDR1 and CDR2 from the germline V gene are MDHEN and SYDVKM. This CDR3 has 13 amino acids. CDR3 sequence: CATHAPQGYEQYF. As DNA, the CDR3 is TGTGCCACCCACGCCCCCCAGGGCTACGAGCAGTACTTC.

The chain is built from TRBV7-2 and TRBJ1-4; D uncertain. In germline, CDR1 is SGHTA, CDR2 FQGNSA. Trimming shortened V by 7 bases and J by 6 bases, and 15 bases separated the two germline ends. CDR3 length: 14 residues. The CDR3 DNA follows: TGTGCCAGCACCTCGGGAGCGGCGTATGAAAAACTGTTTTTT. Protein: CASTSGAAYEKLFF.

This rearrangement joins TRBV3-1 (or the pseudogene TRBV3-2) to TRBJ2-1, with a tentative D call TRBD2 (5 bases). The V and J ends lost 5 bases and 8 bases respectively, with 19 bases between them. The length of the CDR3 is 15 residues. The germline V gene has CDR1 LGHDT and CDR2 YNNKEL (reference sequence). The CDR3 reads CASSYGKVTSHEQFF. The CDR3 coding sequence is TGTGCCAGCAGCTACGGCAAGGTCACTAGTCATGAGCAGTTCTTC.

DNA for the CDR3: TGTGCCAGCTCACCAGGACAGACCTCTGGAAACACCATATATTTT. Its translation: CASSPGQTSGNTIYF. V and J are TRBV18 and TRBJ1-3; the D gene is possibly TRBD1 (6 bases). This CDR3 is 15 amino acids long. Looked up from germline, CDR1 is KGHSH and CDR2 is LQKENI. V lost 2 bases, J lost 0 bases, and 8 bases lay in between.

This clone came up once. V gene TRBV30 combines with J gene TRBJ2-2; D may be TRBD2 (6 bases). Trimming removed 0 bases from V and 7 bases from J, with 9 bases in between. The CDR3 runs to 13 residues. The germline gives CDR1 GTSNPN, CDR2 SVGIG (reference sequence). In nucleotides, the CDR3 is TGTGCCTGGAGTGTACTCGGGGGCGGGGAGCTGTTTTTT. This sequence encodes CAWSVLGGGELFF.

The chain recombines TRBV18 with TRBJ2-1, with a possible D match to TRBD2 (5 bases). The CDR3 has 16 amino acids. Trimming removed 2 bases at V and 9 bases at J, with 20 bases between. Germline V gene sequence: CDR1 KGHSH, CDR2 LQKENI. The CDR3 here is CASSPIEGLRNREQFF. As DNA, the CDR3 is TGTGCCAGCTCACCAATCGAGGGTTTAAGGAACCGTGAGCAGTTCTTC.

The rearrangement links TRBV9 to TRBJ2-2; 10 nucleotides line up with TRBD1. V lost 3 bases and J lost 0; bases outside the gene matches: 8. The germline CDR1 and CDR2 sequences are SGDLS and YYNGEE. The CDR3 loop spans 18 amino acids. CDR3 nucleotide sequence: TGTGCCAGCAGCGCGTTAGCGGGACAGGGGACGAACACCGGGGAGCTGTTTTTT. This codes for CASSALAGQGTNTGELFF.

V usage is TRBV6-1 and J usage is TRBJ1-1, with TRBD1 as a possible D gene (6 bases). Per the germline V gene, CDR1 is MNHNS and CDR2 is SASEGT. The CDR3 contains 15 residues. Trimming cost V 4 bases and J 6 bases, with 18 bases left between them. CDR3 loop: CASSGAGARIAEAFF. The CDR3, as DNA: TGTGCCAGCAGTGGAGCAGGGGCCCGGATAGCTGAAGCTTTCTTT.

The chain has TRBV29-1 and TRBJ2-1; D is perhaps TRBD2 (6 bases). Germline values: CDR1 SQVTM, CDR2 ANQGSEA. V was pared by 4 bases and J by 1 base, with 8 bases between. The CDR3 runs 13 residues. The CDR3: CSVAGVSYNEQFF. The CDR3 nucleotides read TGCAGCGTTGCGGGAGTGTCCTACAATGAGCAGTTCTTC.

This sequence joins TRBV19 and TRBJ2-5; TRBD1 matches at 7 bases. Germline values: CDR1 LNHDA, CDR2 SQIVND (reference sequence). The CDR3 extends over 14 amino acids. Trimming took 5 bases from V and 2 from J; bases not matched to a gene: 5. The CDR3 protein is CASSLTGLQETQYF. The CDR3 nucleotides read TGTGCCAGTAGTCTGACAGGGCTACAAGAGACCCAGTACTTC.

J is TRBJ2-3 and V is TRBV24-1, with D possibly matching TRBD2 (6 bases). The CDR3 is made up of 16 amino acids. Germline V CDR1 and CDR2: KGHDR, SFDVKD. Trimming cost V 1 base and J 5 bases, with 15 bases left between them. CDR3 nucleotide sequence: TGTGCCACCAGTGATTTCCAGCGGGCGCGAGGAGATACGCAGTATTTT. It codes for CATSDFQRARGDTQYF.

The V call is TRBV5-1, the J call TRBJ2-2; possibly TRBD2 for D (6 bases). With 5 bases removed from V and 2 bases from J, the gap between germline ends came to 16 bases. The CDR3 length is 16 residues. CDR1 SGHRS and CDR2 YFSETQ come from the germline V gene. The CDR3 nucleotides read TGCGCCAGCAGTAAACGTCAGGGAGGCAACACCGGGGAGCTGTTTTTT. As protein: CASSKRQGGNTGELFF.

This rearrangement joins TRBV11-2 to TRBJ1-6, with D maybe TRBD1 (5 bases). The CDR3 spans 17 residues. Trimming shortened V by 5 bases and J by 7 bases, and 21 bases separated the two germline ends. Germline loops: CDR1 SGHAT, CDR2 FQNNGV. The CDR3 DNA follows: TGTGCCAGCAGCCTATCGGGGCGGGGAGGGCCGAATTCACCCCTCCACTTT. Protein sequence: CASSLSGRGGPNSPLHF.

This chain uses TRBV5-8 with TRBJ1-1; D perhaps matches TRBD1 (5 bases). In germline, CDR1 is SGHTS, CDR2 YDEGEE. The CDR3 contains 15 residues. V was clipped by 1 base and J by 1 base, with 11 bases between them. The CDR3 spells CASSLRQGKNTEAFF. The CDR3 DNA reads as TGTGCCAGCAGCTTGAGGCAGGGCAAGAACACTGAAGCTTTCTTT. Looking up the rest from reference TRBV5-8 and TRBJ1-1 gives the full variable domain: EAGVTQSPTHLIKTRGQQATLRCSPISGHTSVYWYQQALGLGLQFLLWYDEGEERNRGNFPPRFSGRQFPNYSSELNVNALELEDSALYLCASSLRQGKNTEAFFGQGTRLTVV.

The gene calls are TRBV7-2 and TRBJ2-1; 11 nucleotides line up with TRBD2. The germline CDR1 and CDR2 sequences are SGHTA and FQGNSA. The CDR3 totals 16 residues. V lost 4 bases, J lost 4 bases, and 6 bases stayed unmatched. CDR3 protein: CASSSAGTSGYNEQFF. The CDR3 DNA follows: TGTGCCAGCAGCTCGGCCGGGACTAGCGGATACAATGAGCAGTTCTTC.

In nucleotides, the CDR3 is TGTGCCAGTAGTGTTCCAGGGTCCAGCTCTGGAAACACCATATATTTT. Its translation is CASSVPGSSSGNTIYF. This chain joins TRBV19 and TRBJ1-3; tentatively, D is TRBD1 (5 bases). In germline, CDR1 is LNHDA, CDR2 SQIVND (reference sequence). V was clipped by 5 bases and J by 0 bases, with 14 bases between them. The CDR3 totals 16 residues. The whole variable domain, remainder taken from reference TRBV19 and TRBJ1-3, is DGGITQSPKYLFRKEGQNVTLSCEQNLNHDAMYWYRQDPGQGLRLIYYSQIVNDFQKGDIAEGYSVSREKKESFPLTVTSAQKNPTAFYLCASSVPGSSSGNTIYFGEGSWLTVV.

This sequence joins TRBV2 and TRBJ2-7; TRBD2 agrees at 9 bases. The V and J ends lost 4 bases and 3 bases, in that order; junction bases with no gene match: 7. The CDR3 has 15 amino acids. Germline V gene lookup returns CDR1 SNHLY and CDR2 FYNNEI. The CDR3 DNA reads TGTGCCAGCAGTGGCGGTAGCGGGAGTCTCTACGAGCAGTACTTC. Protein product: CASSGGSGSLYEQYF.

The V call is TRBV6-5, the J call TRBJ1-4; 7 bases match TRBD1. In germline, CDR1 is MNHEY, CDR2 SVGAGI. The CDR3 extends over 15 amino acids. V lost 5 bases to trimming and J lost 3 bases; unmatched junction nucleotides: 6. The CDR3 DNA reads TGTGCCAGCAGTATTAACAGGGGACCTAATGAAAAACTGTTTTTT. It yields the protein CASSINRGPNEKLFF.